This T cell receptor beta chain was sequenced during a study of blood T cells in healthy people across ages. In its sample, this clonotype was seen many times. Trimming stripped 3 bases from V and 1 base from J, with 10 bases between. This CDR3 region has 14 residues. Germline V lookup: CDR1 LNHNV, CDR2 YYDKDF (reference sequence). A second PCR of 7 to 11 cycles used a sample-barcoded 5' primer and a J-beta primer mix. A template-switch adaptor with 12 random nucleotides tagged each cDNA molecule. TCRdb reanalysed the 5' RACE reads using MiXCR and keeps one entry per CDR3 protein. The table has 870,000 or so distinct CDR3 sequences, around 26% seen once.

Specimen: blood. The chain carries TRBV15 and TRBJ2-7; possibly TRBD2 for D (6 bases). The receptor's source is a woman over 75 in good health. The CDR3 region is CATSSAGGSYEQYF. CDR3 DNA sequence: TGTGCCACCAGCAGTGCTGGGGGGTCCTACGAGCAGTACTTC.